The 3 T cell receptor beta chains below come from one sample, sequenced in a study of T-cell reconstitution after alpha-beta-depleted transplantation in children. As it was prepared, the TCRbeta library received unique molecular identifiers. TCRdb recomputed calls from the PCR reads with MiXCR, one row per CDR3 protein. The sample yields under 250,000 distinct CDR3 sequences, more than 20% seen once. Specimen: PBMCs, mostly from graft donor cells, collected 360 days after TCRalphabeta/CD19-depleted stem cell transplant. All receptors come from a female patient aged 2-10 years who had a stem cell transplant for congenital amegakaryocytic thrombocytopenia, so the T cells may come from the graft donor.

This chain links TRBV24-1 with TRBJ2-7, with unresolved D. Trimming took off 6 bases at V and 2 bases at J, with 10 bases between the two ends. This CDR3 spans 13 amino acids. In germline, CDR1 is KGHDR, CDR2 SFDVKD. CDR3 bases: TGTGCCACCAGTCCAGGTAATCCCTACGAGCAGTACTTC. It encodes CATSPGNPYEQYF.

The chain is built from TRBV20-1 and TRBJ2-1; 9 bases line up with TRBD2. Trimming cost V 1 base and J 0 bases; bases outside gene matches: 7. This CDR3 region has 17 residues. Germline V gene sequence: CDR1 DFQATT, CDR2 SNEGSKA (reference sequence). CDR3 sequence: CSARGGGRAPSYNEQFF. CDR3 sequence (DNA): TGCAGTGCTAGAGGGGGCGGGAGGGCCCCCTCCTACAATGAGCAGTTCTTC.

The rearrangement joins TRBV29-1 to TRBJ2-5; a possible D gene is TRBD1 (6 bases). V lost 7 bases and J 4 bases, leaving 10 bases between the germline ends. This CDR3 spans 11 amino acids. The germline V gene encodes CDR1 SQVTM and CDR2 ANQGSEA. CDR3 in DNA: TGCAGCGACCACAGGGTAGAGACCCAGTACTTC. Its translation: CSDHRVETQYF.